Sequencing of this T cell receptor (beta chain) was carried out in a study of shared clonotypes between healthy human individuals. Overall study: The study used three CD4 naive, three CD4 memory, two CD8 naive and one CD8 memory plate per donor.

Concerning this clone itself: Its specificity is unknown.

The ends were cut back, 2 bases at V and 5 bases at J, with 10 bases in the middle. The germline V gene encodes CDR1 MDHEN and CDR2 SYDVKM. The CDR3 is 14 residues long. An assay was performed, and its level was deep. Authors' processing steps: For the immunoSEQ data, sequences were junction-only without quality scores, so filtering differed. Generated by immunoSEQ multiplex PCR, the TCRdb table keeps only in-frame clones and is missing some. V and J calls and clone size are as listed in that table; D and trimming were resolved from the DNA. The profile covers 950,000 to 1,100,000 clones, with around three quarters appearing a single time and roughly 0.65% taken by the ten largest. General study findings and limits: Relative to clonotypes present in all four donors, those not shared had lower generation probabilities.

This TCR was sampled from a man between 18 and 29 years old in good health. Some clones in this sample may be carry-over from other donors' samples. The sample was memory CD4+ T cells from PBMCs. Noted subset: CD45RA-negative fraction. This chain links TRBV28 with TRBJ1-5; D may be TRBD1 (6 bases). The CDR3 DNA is TGTGCCAGCAGTTTACCCTACAGGGATCAGCCCCAGCATTTT. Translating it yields CASSLPYRDQPQHF.